A selection of T cell receptor beta chains follows, all from one sample in a study of tumor-infiltrating lymphocytes in primary liver carcinoma. MiXCR, applied by TCRdb to the multiplex PCR reads, yields one record per CDR3 protein. The sample contains around 170,000 distinct CDR3 sequences, 60% of which appear only once. Sequencing used peripheral blood. Receptors originate from a middle-aged man with primary liver carcinoma and hepatitis B virus infection. Each CDR3 is given with its conserved first and last residue. Fields, in order: V gene, J gene, clone size, D gene, CDR3 DNA, CDR3 protein. A D gene is named only where the DNA matches it firmly. The listing skips clone size in some rows; elsewhere it reads once, few, many or a size class.

TRBV29-1,TRBJ2-7,-,-,TGCAGCGCCCCTAAAGGGAACTACGAGCAGTACTTC,CSAPKGNYEQYF
TRBV4-1,TRBJ2-7,-,TRBD2,TGTGCCAGCAGTCCGGGGACTAGCGGGTACGAGCAGTACTTC,CASSPGTSGYEQYF
TRBV12-3/TRBV12-4,TRBJ2-4,-,TRBD1,TGTGCCAGCAGCTTCGGGACAGGGGCTTCAAACATTCAGTACTTC,CASSFGTGASNIQYF
TRBV7-8,TRBJ1-1,-,-,TGTGTCAGCACCCGGGACGAGAACACTGAAGCTTTCTTT,CVSTRDENTEAFF
TRBV24-1,TRBJ2-5,few,-,TGTGCCACCAGTGACCTGGGGGGGGCAGAGACCCAGTACTTC,CATSDLGGAETQYF
TRBV12-3/TRBV12-4,TRBJ2-1,few,TRBD2,TGTGCCAGCGTGTTAACTAGCGGGAGTAGCAATGAGCAGTTCTTC,CASVLTSGSSNEQFF
TRBV12-3/TRBV12-4,TRBJ2-1,many,-,TGTGCCAGCAGTTTTGGCGGGGTGGACTACAATGAGCAGTTCTTC,CASSFGGVDYNEQFF
TRBV11-2,TRBJ2-3,-,TRBD1,TGTGCCAGCAGCCTTCGGGACAGTCGCATAGATACGCAGTATTTT,CASSLRDSRIDTQYF
TRBV11-2,TRBJ2-5,-,TRBD2,TGTGTCAGCAGCTTAGCTGGGGGGGAAGAGACCCAGTACTTC,CVSSLAGGEETQYF
TRBV6-1,TRBJ2-3,-,TRBD2,TGTGCCAGCAGTGAGCCGGGACTAGCGGGAATCGGCGATACGCAGTATTTT,CASSEPGLAGIGDTQYF
TRBV29-1,TRBJ2-7,few,TRBD1,TGCAGCGCCGGTGGCTCCGGGACAGATCCTAACGAGCAGTACTTC,CSAGGSGTDPNEQYF
TRBV10-3,TRBJ2-7,-,-,TGTGCCATCTCGCGGGCCCCTCTTTCGGACGAGCAGTACTTC,CAISRAPLSDEQYF
TRBV6-1,TRBJ2-1,few,TRBD2,TGTGCCAGCAGTGAAGCAGGAGCGGGGGGGTGGACTGAGCAGTTCTTC,CASSEAGAGGWTEQFF
TRBV11-2,TRBJ2-3,-,TRBD2,TGTGGCAGCAGCTTTAGCGGGCCGAGCACAGATACGAAGTATTTT,CGSSFSGPSTDTKYF
TRBV28,TRBJ2-1,-,TRBD2,TGTGCCAGCAGTCCAGCCGGGACTAGCGGGAGTGATGAGCAGTTCTTC,CASSPAGTSGSDEQFF
TRBV29-1,TRBJ1-2,-,-,TGCAGCGTTGAAAGAGAGCACCATGACTACACCTTC,CSVEREHHDYTF
TRBV6-2/TRBV6-3,TRBJ2-3,-,-,TGTGCCAGCAGTCCCTATCAAATGGACAATCAGCCCCAGTATTTT,CASSPYQMDNQPQYF
TRBV11-3,TRBJ2-6,once,-,TGTGCCAGCAGTTTAGGGCACTCTGGGTCCAACGTCCTGACTTTC,CASSLGHSGSNVLTF
TRBV11-2,TRBJ2-3,once,TRBD2,TGTGCCAGCAGCTCGAATCAGGTCACACCTTTATTGATACGGGAGGACCATTCAGATACGCAGTATTTT,CASSSNQVTPLLIREDHSDTQYF
TRBV6-1,TRBJ2-2,few,-,TGTGCCAGCAGGGGGGGGAACACCGGGGAGCTGTTTTTT,CASRGGNTGELFF
TRBV13,TRBJ1-1,-,-,TGTGCCAGCAGTTACTCGGCCGGGACTGAAGCTTTCTTT,CASSYSAGTEAFF
TRBV11-3,TRBJ1-2,-,-,TGTGCCAGCAGCTTGGCCCTTAACTATGGCTACACCTTC,CASSLALNYGYTF
TRBV30,TRBJ2-3,-,TRBD2,TGTGCCTGGAGTGCCTCAACTAGCGGTAGCACGGATACGCAGTATTTT,CAWSASTSGSTDTQYF
TRBV19,TRBJ2-5,-,-,TGTGCCAGTAGTACCGGGGAGGGGGTGACCCAGTACTTC,CASSTGEGVTQYF
TRBV29-1,TRBJ2-7,once,TRBD2,TGCAGCGCAGGGACTAGCGGGATCGACAACGAGCAGTACTTC,CSAGTSGIDNEQYF
TRBV11-2,TRBJ2-5,-,TRBD1,TGTGCCAGCAGCACAGGACAGGGGGAGATCCAATACTTC,CASSTGQGEIQYF
TRBV10-3,TRBJ2-3,-,TRBD2,TGTACCATCGGACTAGCGGCCTCAGATACGCAGTATTTT,CTIGLAASDTQYF
TRBV7-6,TRBJ2-7,-,TRBD2,TGTGCCAGCAGCCAAGGGGGGGGACTAGCGACCTACGAGCAGTACTTC,CASSQGGGLATYEQYF
TRBV6-5,TRBJ2-7,-,-,TGTGCCAGCAGTTACGAGAATCCTAGAAGGGCCTACGAGCAGTACTTC,CASSYENPRRAYEQYF
TRBV11-2,TRBJ2-3,many,-,TGTGCCAGCAGCTTAGCGTACAGACACGATACGCAGTATTTT,CASSLAYRHDTQYF
TRBV29-1,TRBJ2-2,-,-,TGCAGCGTGGATGGTGCCGGGGAGATGTTTTTT,CSVDGAGEMFF
TRBV6-5,TRBJ1-1,few,-,TGTGCCAGCAGCCTACAGTCGGGGGCTAACACTGAAGCTTTCTTT,CASSLQSGANTEAFF
TRBV7-8,TRBJ1-3,-,TRBD1,TGTGCCAGCAGCCCCCGTCCCGGGACAGGGGGCCAGGGAAACACCATATATTTT,CASSPRPGTGGQGNTIYF
TRBV12-3/TRBV12-4,TRBJ2-2,-,-,TGTGCCAGCAGTTTTAGGGTCCTGACGAACACCGGGGAGCTGTTTTTT,CASSFRVLTNTGELFF
TRBV4-1,TRBJ2-4,few,TRBD1,TGCGCCAGCAGCCAAGAAGGGGGACAGGGAACCAAAAACATTCAGTACTTC,CASSQEGGQGTKNIQYF
TRBV5-4,TRBJ2-7,-,-,TGTGCCAGCAGCTTGGGCAGTAGCTCCTACGAGCAGTACTTC,CASSLGSSSYEQYF
TRBV5-6,TRBJ2-2,few,TRBD1,TGTGCCAGCAGCCGGGACAGGGGGTCCCGGATTTCCGGGGAGCTGTTTTTT,CASSRDRGSRISGELFF
TRBV6-6,TRBJ2-5,few,TRBD1,TGTGCCAGCTTAACCGGGACAGGAGGAGAGACCCAGTACTTC,CASLTGTGGETQYF
TRBV20-1,TRBJ1-5,-,TRBD1,TGCAGTGCCCCGACAGGGTGGAATCAGCCCCAGCATTTT,CSAPTGWNQPQHF
TRBV2,TRBJ2-5,-,-,TGTGCCAGCAGAGAGAAACCGGGACTCACTTTCCAGACCCAGTACTTC,CASREKPGLTFQTQYF
TRBV7-9,TRBJ2-7,-,-,TGTGCCGAAACTTTGGTGGAGCAGTACGAGCACTACTTC,CAETLVEQYEHYF